Listed here are 7 T cell receptor beta chains from one sample, sequenced in a study of T cell repertoires in cytomegalovirus infection. TCRdb re-called the reads with MiXCR, one entry per CDR3 protein. The data contain about 320,000 distinct CDR3 sequences, approximately 9.5% of them seen just once; the ten biggest clones take up roughly 4%. Sequencing input: PBMCs. All receptors derive from a human donor in good health (CMV status not recorded). Some clones in this sample may be carry-over from other donors' samples.

This clonotype was recorded many times. The gene calls are TRBV4-2 and TRBJ2-5, with D uncertain. Germline loops: CDR1 LGHNA, CDR2 YNFKEQ. CDR3 length: 16 amino acids. Trimming removed 7 bases at V and 4 bases at J, with 22 bases between. CDR3 protein: CASTPRDSGPRETQYF. CDR3 DNA sequence: TGTGCCAGCACCCCAAGGGATTCGGGTCCGAGAGAGACCCAGTACTTC.

This clonotype has more than one count but fewer than ten. The rearrangement joins TRBV6-6 to TRBJ1-6; D is uncertain. V lost 5 bases and J 8 bases, leaving 13 bases between the germline ends. The CDR3 is 14 residues long. Germline CDR1 and CDR2: MNHNY and SVGAGI (reference sequence). In nucleotides, the CDR3 is TGTGCCAGCAGTCCGGACCTCTGGGATTCACCCCTCCACTTT. Encoded protein: CASSPDLWDSPLHF.

V gene TRBV2 combines with J gene TRBJ2-7, with TRBD2 as a possible D gene (5 bases). Per the germline V gene, CDR1 is SNHLY and CDR2 is FYNNEI. V was clipped by 6 bases and J by 7 bases, with 22 bases between them. The CDR3 is 15 amino acids. The CDR3 sequence is CASSDEGWPGREQYF. In DNA form, the CDR3 reads TGTGCCAGCAGCGATGAGGGATGGCCTGGGCGAGAGCAGTACTTC.

This chain joins TRBV19 and TRBJ2-1; 7 nucleotides align to TRBD2. The trim removed 1 base at V and 4 bases at J, leaving 1 base unmatched. This CDR3 contains 14 residues. Per germline, CDR1 LNHDA and CDR2 SQIVND (reference sequence). In DNA, the CDR3 is TGTGCCAGTAGTATAGGGGGGGGGTACAATGAGCAGTTCTTC. Translating gives CASSIGGGYNEQFF. The whole variable domain, filled in from reference TRBV19 and TRBJ2-1, reads DGGITQSPKYLFRKEGQNVTLSCEQNLNHDAMYWYRQDPGQGLRLIYYSQIVNDFQKGDIAEGYSVSREKKESFPLTVTSAQKNPTAFYLCASSIGGGYNEQFFGPGTRLTVL.

This clonotype has at least ten counts. The chain employs TRBV24-1 and TRBJ1-2; 8 nucleotides match TRBD1. Germline-derived CDR1 and CDR2 are KGHDR and SFDVKD. This CDR3 region has 15 residues. V gave up 4 bases and J gave up 6 bases; unmatched junction bases: 9. The DNA of the CDR3 is TGTGCCACCAGTGACCCCGCGGACAGGGAAGATGGCTACACCTTC. Protein product: CATSDPADREDGYTF.

This clonotype was seen at least ten times. The CDR3 DNA sequence: TGTGCCAGCAGCTTAGCGGCAGGGGCGGGATATGGCTACACCTTC. Protein product: CASSLAAGAGYGYTF. The V gene is TRBV7-2, the J gene TRBJ1-2; tentatively, D is TRBD1 (6 bases). The CDR3 covers 15 residues. Germline V CDR1 and CDR2: SGHTA, FQGNSA. Trimming left V 0 bases short and J 5 bases short, with 13 bases between.

V usage is TRBV9 and J usage is TRBJ1-3; 10 bases match TRBD1. The germline V gene encodes CDR1 SGDLS and CDR2 YYNGEE. With 4 bases clipped from V and 3 bases from J, the junction kept 10 bases outside the gene matches. This CDR3 comprises 17 residues. This CDR3 is CASSPPGQGVSGNTIYF. The DNA for the CDR3 is TGTGCCAGCAGCCCCCCAGGACAGGGGGTGAGTGGAAACACCATATATTTT.